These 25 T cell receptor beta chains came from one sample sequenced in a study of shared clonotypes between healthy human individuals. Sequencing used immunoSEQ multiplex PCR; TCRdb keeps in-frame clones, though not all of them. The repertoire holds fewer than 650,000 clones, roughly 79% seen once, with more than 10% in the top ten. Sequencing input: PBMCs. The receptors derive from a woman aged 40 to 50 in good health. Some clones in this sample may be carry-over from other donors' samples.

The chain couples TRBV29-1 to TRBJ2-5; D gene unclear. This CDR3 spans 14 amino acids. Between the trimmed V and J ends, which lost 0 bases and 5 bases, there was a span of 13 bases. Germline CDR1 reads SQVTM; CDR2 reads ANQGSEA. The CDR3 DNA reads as TGCAGCGTTGAAGATTCACCGGGTTTGGAGACCCAGTACTTC. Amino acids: CSVEDSPGLETQYF.

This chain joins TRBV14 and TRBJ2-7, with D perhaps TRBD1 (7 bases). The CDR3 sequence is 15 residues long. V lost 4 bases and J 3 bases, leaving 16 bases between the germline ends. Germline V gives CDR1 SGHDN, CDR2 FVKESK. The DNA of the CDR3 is TGTGCCAGCAGCCCAGGAGGGGGCTCTATCTACGAGCAGTACTTC. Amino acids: CASSPGGGSIYEQYF.

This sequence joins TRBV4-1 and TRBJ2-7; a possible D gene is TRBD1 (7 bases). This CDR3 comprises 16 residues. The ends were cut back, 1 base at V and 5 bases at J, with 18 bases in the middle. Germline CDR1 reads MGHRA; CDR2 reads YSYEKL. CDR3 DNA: TGCGCCAGCAGCCAAGCACAGGGGACTTTTCGTCACGAGCAGTACTTC. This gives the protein CASSQAQGTFRHEQYF.

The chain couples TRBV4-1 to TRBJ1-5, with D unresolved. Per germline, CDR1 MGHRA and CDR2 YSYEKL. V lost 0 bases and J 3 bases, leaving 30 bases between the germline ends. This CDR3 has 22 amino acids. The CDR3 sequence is CASSQEHPGDTKRRKHNQPQHF. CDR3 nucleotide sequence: TGCGCCAGCAGCCAAGAACATCCCGGCGACACAAAAAGAAGAAAGCACAATCAGCCCCAGCATTTT.

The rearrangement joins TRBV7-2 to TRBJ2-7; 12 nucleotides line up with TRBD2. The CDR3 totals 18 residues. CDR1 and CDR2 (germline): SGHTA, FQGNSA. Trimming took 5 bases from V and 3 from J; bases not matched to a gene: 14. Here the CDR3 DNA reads TGTGCCAGCAGCCGACTAGCGGGAGTTCAATTTCGTGGCTACGAGCAGTACTTC. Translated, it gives CASSRLAGVQFRGYEQYF. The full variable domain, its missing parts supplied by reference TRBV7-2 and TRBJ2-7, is GAGVSQSPSNKVTEKGKDVELRCDPISGHTALYWYRQSLGQGLEFLIYFQGNSAPDKSGLPSDRFSAERTGGSVSTLTIQRTQQEDSAVYLCASSRLAGVQFRGYEQYFGPGTRLTVT.

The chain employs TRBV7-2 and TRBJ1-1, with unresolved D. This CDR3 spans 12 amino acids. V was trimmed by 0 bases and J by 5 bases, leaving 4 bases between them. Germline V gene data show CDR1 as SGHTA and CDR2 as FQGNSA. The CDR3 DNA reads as TGTGCCAGCAGCTTAGCTTGGACTGAAGCTTTCTTT. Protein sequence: CASSLAWTEAFF.

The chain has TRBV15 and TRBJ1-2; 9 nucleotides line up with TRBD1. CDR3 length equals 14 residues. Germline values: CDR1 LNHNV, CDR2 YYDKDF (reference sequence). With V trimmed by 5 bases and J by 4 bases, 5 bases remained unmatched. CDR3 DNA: TGTGCCACCAGCCGGGACAGGGCTGCCTATGGCTACACCTTC. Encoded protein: CATSRDRAAYGYTF.

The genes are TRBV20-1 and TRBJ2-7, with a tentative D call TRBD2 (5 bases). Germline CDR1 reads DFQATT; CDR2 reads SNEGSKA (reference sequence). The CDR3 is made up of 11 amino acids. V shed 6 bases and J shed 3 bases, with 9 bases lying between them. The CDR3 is CSAITSYEQYF. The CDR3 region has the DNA TGCAGTGCCATTACTAGCTACGAGCAGTACTTC.

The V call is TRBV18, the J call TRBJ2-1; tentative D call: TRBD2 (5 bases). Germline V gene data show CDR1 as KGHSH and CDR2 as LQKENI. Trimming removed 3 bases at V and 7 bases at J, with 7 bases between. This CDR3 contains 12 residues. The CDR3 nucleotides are TGTGCCAGCTCACCCGGACTTAATGAGCAGTTCTTC. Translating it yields CASSPGLNEQFF.

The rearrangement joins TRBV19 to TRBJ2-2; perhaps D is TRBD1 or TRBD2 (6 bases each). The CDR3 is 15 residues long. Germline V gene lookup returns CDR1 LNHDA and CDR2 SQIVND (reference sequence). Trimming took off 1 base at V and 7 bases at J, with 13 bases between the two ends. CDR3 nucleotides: TGTGCCAGTAGTATAGGAAGCAGGGGAGGCGGGGAGCTGTTTTTT. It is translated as CASSIGSRGGGELFF.

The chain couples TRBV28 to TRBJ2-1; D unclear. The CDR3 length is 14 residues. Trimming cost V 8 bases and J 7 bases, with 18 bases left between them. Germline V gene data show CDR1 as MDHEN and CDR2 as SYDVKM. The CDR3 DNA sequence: TGTGCCAGCCGGGCACAGAGAGGTGAGAATGAGCAGTTCTTC. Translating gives CASRAQRGENEQFF.

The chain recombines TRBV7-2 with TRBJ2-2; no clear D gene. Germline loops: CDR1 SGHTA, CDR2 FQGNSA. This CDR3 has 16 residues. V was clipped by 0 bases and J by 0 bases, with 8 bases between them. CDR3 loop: CASSLASRTNTGELFF. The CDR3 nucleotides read TGTGCCAGCAGCTTAGCGTCGCGTACGAACACCGGGGAGCTGTTTTTT.

CDR3 in amino acids: CASSTPGQGITGELFF. The DNA for the CDR3 is TGTGCCAGCTCAACCCCGGGACAGGGCATCACCGGGGAGCTGTTTTTT. The chain carries TRBV18 and TRBJ2-2, with 9 nucleotides matching TRBD1. This CDR3 contains 16 residues. In germline, CDR1 is KGHSH, CDR2 LQKENI. V was clipped by 5 bases and J by 4 bases; unmatched bases: 8.

CDR3 nucleotides: TGTGCCAGCAGCCTGGGTGAGCAGTTCTTC. Protein sequence: CASSLGEQFF. V usage is TRBV11-2 and J usage is TRBJ2-1, with unresolved D. CDR3 length equals 10 residues. Trimming stripped 5 bases from V and 9 bases from J, with 5 bases between. Per germline, CDR1 SGHAT and CDR2 FQNNGV.

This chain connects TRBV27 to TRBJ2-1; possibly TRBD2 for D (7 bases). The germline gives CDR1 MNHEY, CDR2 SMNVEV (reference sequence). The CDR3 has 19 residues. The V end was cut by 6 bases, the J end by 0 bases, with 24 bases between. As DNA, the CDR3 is TGTGCCAGCAGCCAGAGGGGGGGGCGCGTCCCCCGCTCCTACAATGAGCAGTTCTTC. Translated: CASSQRGGRVPRSYNEQFF.

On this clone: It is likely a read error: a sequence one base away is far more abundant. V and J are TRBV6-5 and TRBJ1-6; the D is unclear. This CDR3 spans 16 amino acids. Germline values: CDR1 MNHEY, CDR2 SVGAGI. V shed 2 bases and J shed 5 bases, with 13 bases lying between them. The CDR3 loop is CASSYGCGIHNSPLHF. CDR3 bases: TGTGCCAGCAGTTACGGGTGTGGGATCCATAATTCACCCCTCCACTTT.

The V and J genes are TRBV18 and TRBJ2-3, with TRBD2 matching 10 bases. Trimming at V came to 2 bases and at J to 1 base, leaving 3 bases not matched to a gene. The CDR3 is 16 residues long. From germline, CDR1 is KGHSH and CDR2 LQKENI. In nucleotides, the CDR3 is TGTGCCAGCTCACCAACTCTAGCGGGAGGCACAGATACGCAGTATTTT. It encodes CASSPTLAGGTDTQYF.

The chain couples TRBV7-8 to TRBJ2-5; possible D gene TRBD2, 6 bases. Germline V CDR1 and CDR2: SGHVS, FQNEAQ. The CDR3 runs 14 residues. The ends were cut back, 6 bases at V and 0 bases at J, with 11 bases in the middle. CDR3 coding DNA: TGTGCCAGCAGAGGGGAGGTCTACCAAGAGACCCAGTACTTC. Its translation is CASRGEVYQETQYF.

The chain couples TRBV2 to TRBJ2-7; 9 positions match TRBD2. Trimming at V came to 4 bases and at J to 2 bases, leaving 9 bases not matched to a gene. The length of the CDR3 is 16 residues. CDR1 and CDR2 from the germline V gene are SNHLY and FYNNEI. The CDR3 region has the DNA TGTGCCAGCAGTGCTTCGGGACTAGCAACGACCTACGAGCAGTACTTC. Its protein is CASSASGLATTYEQYF. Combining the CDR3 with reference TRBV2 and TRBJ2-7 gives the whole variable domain EPEVTQTPSHQVTQMGQEVILRCVPISNHLYFYWYRQILGQKVEFLVSFYNNEISEKSEIFDDQFSVERPDGSNFTLKIRSTKLEDSAMYFCASSASGLATTYEQYFGPGTRLTVT.

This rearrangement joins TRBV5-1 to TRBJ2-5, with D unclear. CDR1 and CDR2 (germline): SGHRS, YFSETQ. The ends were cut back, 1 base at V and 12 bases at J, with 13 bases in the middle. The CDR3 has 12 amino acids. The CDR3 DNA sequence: TGCGCCAGCAGCTTGTTAGAAGGGTGGAAGTACTTC. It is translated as CASSLLEGWKYF.

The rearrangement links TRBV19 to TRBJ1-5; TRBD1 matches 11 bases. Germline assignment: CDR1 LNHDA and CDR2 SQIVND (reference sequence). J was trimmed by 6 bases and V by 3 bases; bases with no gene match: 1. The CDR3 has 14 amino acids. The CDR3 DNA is TGTGCCAGTAGTATGGGACAGGGGGGTCAGCCCCAGCATTTT. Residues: CASSMGQGGQPQHF.

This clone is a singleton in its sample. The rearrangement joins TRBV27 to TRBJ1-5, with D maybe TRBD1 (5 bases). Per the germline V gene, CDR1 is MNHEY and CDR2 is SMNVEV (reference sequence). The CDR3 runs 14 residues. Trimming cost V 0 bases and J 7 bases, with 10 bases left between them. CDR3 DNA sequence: TGTGCCAGCAGTTTATCCGACAGAGGCCAGCCCCAGCATTTT. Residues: CASSLSDRGQPQHF.

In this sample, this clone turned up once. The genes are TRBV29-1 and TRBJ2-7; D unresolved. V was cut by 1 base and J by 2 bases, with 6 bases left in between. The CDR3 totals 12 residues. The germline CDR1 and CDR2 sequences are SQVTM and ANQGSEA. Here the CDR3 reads CSVEGQTYEQYF. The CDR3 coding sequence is TGCAGCGTTGAAGGGCAGACCTACGAGCAGTACTTC.

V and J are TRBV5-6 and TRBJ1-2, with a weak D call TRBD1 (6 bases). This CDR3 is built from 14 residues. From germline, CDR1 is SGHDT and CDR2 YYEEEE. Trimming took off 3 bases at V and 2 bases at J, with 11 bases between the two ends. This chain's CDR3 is CASSSGVSNYGYTF. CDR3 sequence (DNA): TGTGCCAGCAGCTCAGGGGTATCCAACTATGGCTACACCTTC.

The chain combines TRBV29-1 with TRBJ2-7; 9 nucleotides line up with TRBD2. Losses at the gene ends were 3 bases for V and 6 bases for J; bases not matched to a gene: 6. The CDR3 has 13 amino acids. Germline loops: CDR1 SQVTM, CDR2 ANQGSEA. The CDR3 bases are TGCAGCGTTGAGGCTAGCGGGATTTCCGAGCAGTACTTC. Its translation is CSVEASGISEQYF.